The 24 T cell receptor beta chains reported below all come from one sample, sequenced in a study of T cell responses to AZD1222 COVID-19 vaccine. The method was immunoSEQ multiplex PCR; TCRdb's version includes in-frame clones alone and lacks a portion of them. This repertoire shows some 110,000 clones, more than 70% found once; its top ten account for roughly 3.9%. The specimen was peripheral blood, collected on day 0 of AZD1222 vaccination. Receptors were obtained from an adult in good health.

The genes are TRBV15 and TRBJ2-6; D is possibly TRBD2 (6 bases). Trimming took 0 bases from V and 2 from J, leaving 8 bases between them. Germline CDR1 LNHNV, CDR2 YYDKDF (reference sequence). CDR3 length: 16 amino acids. Written as DNA, the CDR3 is TGTGCCACCAGCAGAGATTCGGGGGCTGGGGCCAACGTCCTGACTTTC. Translated: CATSRDSGAGANVLTF.

The chain carries TRBV12-3 or TRBV12-4 and TRBJ1-4; no reliable D call. CDR3 length equals 12 residues. Between the trimmed V and J ends, which lost 0 bases and 7 bases, there was a span of 3 bases. In nucleotides, the CDR3 is TGTGCCAGCAGTTTAGCAGCTGAAAAACTGTTTTTT. Encoded protein: CASSLAAEKLFF.

This clone was detected only once. The DNA of the CDR3 is TGTGCCAGCAGCCAGGGGGGAGCGAACACTGAAGCTTTCTTT. This sequence encodes CASSQGGANTEAFF. The chain has TRBV3-1 (or the pseudogene TRBV3-2) and TRBJ1-1; tentatively, D is TRBD1 (5 bases). Germline V gene data show CDR1 as LGHDT and CDR2 as YNNKEL (reference sequence). CDR3 size: 14 residues. Deletions cut 3 bases from V and 1 base from J, with 9 bases between.

The genes are TRBV6-2 or TRBV6-3 and TRBJ2-3; the D is unclear. Trimming took 6 bases from V and 1 from J, leaving 8 bases between them. This CDR3 region has 13 residues. The germline CDR1 and CDR2 sequences are MNHEY and SVGEGT. CDR3 sequence (DNA): TGTGCCAGCAGCCGGAGTGGCACAGATACGCAGTATTTT. This translates into CASSRSGTDTQYF.

This chain connects TRBV29-1 to TRBJ1-1; 9 positions match TRBD1. Germline assignment: CDR1 SQVTM and CDR2 ANQGSEA. The junction had 8 bases not matched to a gene; V was cut back by 6 bases and J by 3 bases. CDR3 length: 14 amino acids. The DNA of the CDR3 is TGCAGCGTGGGGGGGGACAGGGTTTACACTGAAGCTTTCTTT. Amino acids: CSVGGDRVYTEAFF.

The CDR3 reads CAWDDTGSGNTIYF. CDR3 nucleotide sequence: TGTGCCTGGGACGACACGGGCTCAGGAAACACCATATATTTT. The genes are TRBV30 and TRBJ1-3; D unresolved. CDR1 GTSNPN and CDR2 SVGIG come from the germline V gene (reference sequence). The CDR3 runs to 14 residues. V lost 5 bases, J lost 4 bases, and 15 bases lay in between.

The sample holds a few counts of this clone. The rearrangement links TRBV6-6 to TRBJ1-5; D not resolved. This CDR3 region has 12 residues. V was cut by 7 bases and J by 2 bases, with 6 bases left in between. Germline V gene sequence: CDR1 MNHNY, CDR2 SVGAGI (reference sequence). The CDR3 DNA reads TGTGCCAGCACCGGGGGCAATCAGCCCCAGCATTTT. Translation gives CASTGGNQPQHF.

The chain couples TRBV9 to TRBJ1-1, with D possibly matching TRBD1 (5 bases). The CDR3 runs 15 residues. Germline-derived CDR1 and CDR2 are SGDLS and YYNGEE. Trimming shortened V by 4 bases and J by 3 bases, and 16 bases separated the two germline ends. Here the CDR3 reads CASSPLLGEDTEAFF. CDR3 nucleotides: TGTGCCAGCAGCCCTTTGCTAGGGGAAGACACTGAAGCTTTCTTT. The variable domain in full, with the rest retrieved from reference TRBV9 and TRBJ1-1, is DSGVTQTPKHLITATGQRVTLRCSPRSGDLSVYWYQQSLDQGLQFLIQYYNGEERAKGNILERFSAQQFPDLHSELNLSSLELGDSALYFCASSPLLGEDTEAFFGQGTRLTVV.

This chain's CDR3 is CASSPTGVTNEKLFF. The CDR3 DNA sequence: TGTGCCAGCAGCCCGACAGGGGTGACTAATGAAAAACTGTTTTTT. The rearrangement joins TRBV4-2 to TRBJ1-4, with 8 bases lining up with TRBD1. CDR1 LGHNA and CDR2 YNFKEQ come from the germline V gene. V lost 4 bases to trimming and J lost 2 bases; unmatched junction nucleotides: 3. The CDR3 contains 15 residues.

The rearrangement joins TRBV7-3 to TRBJ2-6; a possible D gene is TRBD1 (6 bases). CDR1 and CDR2 (germline): SGHTA, FQGTGA. V gave up 7 bases and J gave up 0 bases, with 16 bases separating them. The CDR3 loop spans 17 amino acids. As DNA, the CDR3 is TGTGCCAGCACCCCCCGAGGACAGTCCTCTGGGGCCAACGTCCTGACTTTC. Translation gives CASTPRGQSSGANVLTF.

CDR3 in amino acids: CASSPPGRRDNSPLHF. The DNA for the CDR3 is TGTGCCAGCAGCCCTCCGGGACGTAGGGATAATTCACCCCTCCACTTT. This chain links TRBV7-9 with TRBJ1-6, with D perhaps matching TRBD1 (5 bases). The V and J ends lost 5 bases and 5 bases respectively, with 16 bases between them. The germline V gene has CDR1 SEHNR and CDR2 FQNEAQ (reference sequence). CDR3 length equals 16 residues. The whole variable domain, filled in from reference TRBV7-9 and TRBJ1-6, reads DTGVSQNPRHKITKRGQNVTFRCDPISEHNRLYWYRQTLGQGPEFLTYFQNEAQLEKSRLLSDRFSAERPKGSFSTLEIQRTEQGDSAMYLCASSPPGRRDNSPLHFGNGTRLTVT.

V is TRBV30 and J is TRBJ1-2; D gene unclear. Trimming shortened V by 0 bases and J by 3 bases, and 11 bases separated the two germline ends. CDR1 is GTSNPN and CDR2 is SVGIG in the germline V gene (reference sequence). CDR3 length equals 14 residues. The CDR3 reads CAWSVRLGDYGYTF. Written as DNA, the CDR3 is TGTGCCTGGAGTGTACGGTTGGGAGACTATGGCTACACCTTC.

The CDR3 loop reads CASRRSEPQHF. CDR3 nucleotides: TGTGCCAGCAGGCGTTCCGAGCCCCAGCATTTT. This chain uses TRBV12-3 or TRBV12-4 with TRBJ1-5, with D unresolved. With 6 bases removed from V and 8 bases from J, the gap between germline ends came to 8 bases. CDR3 length: 11 amino acids.

The chain is built from TRBV19 and TRBJ2-7; 11 nucleotides line up with TRBD2. The CDR3 contains 16 residues. Trimming took 3 bases from V and 7 from J; bases not matched to a gene: 11. Germline V lookup: CDR1 LNHDA, CDR2 SQIVND (reference sequence). This chain's CDR3 is CASSIPLAGGPGEQYF. For the CDR3, the DNA is TGTGCCAGTAGTATCCCGCTAGCGGGAGGACCGGGTGAGCAGTACTTC.

This chain joins TRBV20-1 and TRBJ1-5; D possibly corresponds to TRBD1 (5 bases). Trimming stripped 3 bases from V and 4 bases from J, with 13 bases between. This CDR3 is 14 amino acids long. CDR1 and CDR2 from the germline V gene are DFQATT and SNEGSKA (reference sequence). As DNA, the CDR3 is TGCAGTGCTAGTCCCGGGACGGGTAATCAGCCCCAGCATTTT. The encoded protein is CSASPGTGNQPQHF.

In this sample, this clone turned up once. This chain joins TRBV2 and TRBJ1-1; D remains ambiguous. This CDR3 has 14 amino acids. Germline-derived CDR1 and CDR2 are SNHLY and FYNNEI. Trimming pared 4 bases from V and 0 bases from J, leaving 9 bases between. The chain's CDR3 is CASSGSALNTEAFF. CDR3 nucleotide sequence: TGTGCCAGCAGTGGATCCGCTTTGAACACTGAAGCTTTCTTT.

The rearrangement joins TRBV3-1 (or the pseudogene TRBV3-2) to TRBJ1-5; the D gene is possibly TRBD1 (6 bases). V lost 0 bases and J lost 0, with 12 bases in between. This CDR3 is built from 17 residues. CDR1 is LGHDT and CDR2 is YNNKEL in the germline V gene (reference sequence). The CDR3 bases are TGTGCCAGCAGCCAAGATGGGGGGGCTGTTAGCAATCAGCCCCAGCATTTT. Amino acid sequence: CASSQDGGAVSNQPQHF.

V gene TRBV27 combines with J gene TRBJ1-4; 8 bases are shared with TRBD1. Trimming removed 7 bases from V and 5 bases from J; junction bases left unmatched: 6. Germline V CDR1 and CDR2: MNHEY, SMNVEV (reference sequence). There are 14 residues in the CDR3. DNA of the CDR3: TGTGCCAGCACCCAGACAGGGGCGAATGAAAAACTGTTTTTT. Its translation: CASTQTGANEKLFF.

This clone was seen a few times. The chain is built from TRBV15 and TRBJ2-7; 8 bases align to TRBD1. This CDR3 is 15 amino acids long. The germline V gene has CDR1 LNHNV and CDR2 YYDKDF (reference sequence). V lost 1 base, J lost 7 bases, and 9 bases stayed unmatched. CDR3 residues: CATSRGGTGGEEQYF. Here the CDR3 DNA reads TGTGCCACCAGCAGAGGAGGGACAGGCGGAGAAGAGCAGTACTTC.

The CDR3 sequence: CASSFAGNNSPLHF. The DNA for the CDR3 is TGTGCCAGCAGCTTCGCAGGGAATAATTCACCCCTCCACTTT. The V and J genes are TRBV11-2 and TRBJ1-6; D possibly corresponds to TRBD1 (5 bases). The CDR3 loop spans 14 amino acids. Germline V CDR1 and CDR2: SGHAT, FQNNGV. Deletions cut 3 bases from V and 5 bases from J, with 8 bases between. Complete variable domain (other parts from reference TRBV11-2 and TRBJ1-6): EAGVAQSPRYKIIEKRQSVAFWCNPISGHATLYWYQQILGQGPKLLIQFQNNGVVDDSQLPKDRFSAERLKGVDSTLKIQPAKLEDSAVYLCASSFAGNNSPLHFGNGTRLTVT.

This chain connects TRBV11-1 to TRBJ2-1; TRBD2 aligns across 10 bases. The CDR3 contains 18 residues. Germline V gene data show CDR1 as SGHAT and CDR2 as FQDESV (reference sequence). The J segment lost 4 bases and the V segment lost 0 bases, leaving 9 bases of the junction unmatched. In DNA, the CDR3 is TGTGCCAGCAGCTTAGCGCCTACTAGCGGGGCCCTTTACAATGAGCAGTTCTTC. Translated: CASSLAPTSGALYNEQFF.

V gene TRBV30 combines with J gene TRBJ1-2; D is ambiguous. The V gene's germline CDR1 is GTSNPN and CDR2 SVGIG (reference sequence). Between the trimmed V and J ends, which lost 5 bases and 4 bases, there was a span of 14 bases. This CDR3 is built from 13 residues. CDR3 residues: CAWGGSDRYGYTF. CDR3 DNA: TGTGCCTGGGGCGGCAGCGACCGCTATGGCTACACCTTC.

The rearrangement joins TRBV19 to TRBJ2-1; 9 bases align to TRBD1. The CDR3 loop spans 15 amino acids. J gave up 4 bases and V 5 bases, and 6 bases lay outside the gene matches. Germline CDR1 is LNHDA and CDR2 is SQIVND (reference sequence). The CDR3 sequence: CASSVTGGRYNEQFF. The CDR3 DNA follows: TGTGCCAGTAGTGTTACAGGGGGCAGGTACAATGAGCAGTTCTTC.

The genes are TRBV28 and TRBJ1-1; 9 bases fit TRBD1. CDR3 length equals 13 residues. Trimming took 5 bases from V and 9 from J; bases not matched to a gene: 7. CDR1 is MDHEN and CDR2 is SYDVKM in the germline V gene. The chain's CDR3 is CASSPGQGSKAFF. For the CDR3, the DNA is TGTGCCAGCAGTCCGGGACAGGGATCGAAAGCTTTCTTT.